This is a list of T cell receptor beta chains from one sample in a study of blood T cell repertoires in COVID-19. The method was immunoSEQ multiplex PCR; TCRdb's version includes in-frame clones alone and lacks a portion of them. The sample shows over 100,000 clones, about 78% of them seen only once. What was sequenced was peripheral blood. The receptor set was obtained from a human donor in a cohort sampled during active or convalescent COVID-19. The CDR3 runs from the conserved cysteine through the conserved F or W. A D gene is named only where the DNA matches it firmly. The size of a clone is reported for some rows only, either as once, few or many, or as a class for expanded clones.

>TRBJ2-1|TRBV18|TRBD1|once
TGTGCCAGCTCGTGGACAGGGGGAACCTACAATGAGCAGTTCTTC
CASSWTGGTYNEQFF
>TRBJ2-1|TRBV7-6|TRBD1|once
TGTGCCAGCAGCGTAAGAACCGGGACAGGGGAAGATTTCGATGAGCAGTTCTTC
CASSVRTGTGEDFDEQFF
>TRBJ2-3|TRBV4-3|TRBD1|once
TGCGCCAGCAGCCACCGGGACAGTACCACAGATACGCAGTATTTT
CASSHRDSTTDTQYF
>TRBJ1-6|TRBV3-1/TRBV3-2|NA|few
TGTGCCAGCAATGGCCACAGCTCCTATAATTCACCCCTCCACTTT
CASNGHSSYNSPLHF
>TRBJ1-1|TRBV5-1|NA|NA
TGCGCCAGCAGCGCACATTCGAACACTGAAGCTTTCTTT
CASSAHSNTEAFF
>TRBJ2-7|TRBV6-4|TRBD2|NA
TGTGCCAGCAGCGCGTCGACGAGCGGGGGGGACTACGAGCAGTACTTC
CASSASTSGGDYEQYF
>TRBJ2-2|TRBV30|TRBD1|NA
TGTGCCTGGAGAGCCGGGACAGGCGGGGAGCTGTTTTTT
CAWRAGTGGELFF
>TRBJ1-4|TRBV7-2|NA|NA
TGTGCCAGCAGCTTAGCGCTAAGGGGTGAAAAACTGTTTTTT
CASSLALRGEKLFF
>TRBJ1-2|TRBV2|NA|many
TGTGCCAGCAGTATACAGGGCTGGATAGGCTACACCTTC
CASSIQGWIGYTF
>TRBJ2-7|TRBV6-1|NA|once
TGTGCCAGCAGTGAAGGTCAGCGGGTGCACTACGAGCAGTACTTC
CASSEGQRVHYEQYF
>TRBJ1-3|TRBV7-8|NA|NA
TGTGCCAGCAGCTTAGATACAGGTTCCTCTGGAAACACCATATATTTT
CASSLDTGSSGNTIYF
>TRBJ2-7|TRBV9|TRBD2|NA
TGTGCCAGCAGCGTAGTAGCGGGAGCGTACGAGCAGTACTTC
CASSVVAGAYEQYF
>TRBJ2-1|TRBV11-2|TRBD1|NA
TGTGCCAGCAGCTTCTACAGGGGGCGCACAAATGAGCAGTTCTTC
CASSFYRGRTNEQFF
>TRBJ2-1|TRBV6-2/TRBV6-3|TRBD2|NA
TGTGCCAGCAGTTACGACCCGAGGAGCGGGAGTTTCAGCAATGAGCAGTTCTTC
CASSYDPRSGSFSNEQFF
>TRBJ1-1|TRBV28|NA|once
TGTGCCAGCAGTTTTATGAACACTGAAGCTTTCTTT
CASSFMNTEAFF
>TRBJ2-7|TRBV5-1|NA|NA
TGCGCCAGCAGCTTGGCCTGGGGGCTACTCTACGAGCAGTACTTC
CASSLAWGLLYEQYF
>TRBJ2-1|TRBV3-1/TRBV3-2|NA|NA
TGTGCCAGCAGCCAAGGTATCGCCTACGCTTACAATGAGCAGTTCTTC
CASSQGIAYAYNEQFF
>TRBJ2-1|TRBV28|NA|NA
TGTGCCAGCAGGCCTCCACTCGGACAGAAAGACTACAATGAGCAGTTCTTC
CASRPPLGQKDYNEQFF
>TRBJ1-2|TRBV18|TRBD1|once
TGTGCCAGCTCAAAATCAAGGGAACAGGGGAGATATGGCTACACCTTC
CASSKSREQGRYGYTF
>TRBJ2-2|TRBV7-2|NA|NA
TGTGCCAGCAGCCTAAGGGACTTCGGTTTGCACACCGGGGAGCTGTTTTTT
CASSLRDFGLHTGELFF
>TRBJ2-3|TRBV27|TRBD1|once
TGTGCCAGCAGTCAAAGAGGGACAGGGCATACGCAGTATTTT
CASSQRGTGHTQYF
>TRBJ2-7|TRBV7-9|NA|NA
TGTGCCAGCAGCTGGAGCTCCTACGAGCAGTACTTC
CASSWSSYEQYF
>TRBJ1-1|TRBV5-8|NA|few
TGTGCCAGCAGCTTGGCCTGGTTCGGGGGGGCCACTGAAGCTTTCTTT
CASSLAWFGGATEAFF
>TRBJ2-2|TRBV6-1|NA|NA
TGTGCCAGCAGTGAAACAGGAACTGCGGACACCGGGGAGCTGTTTTTT
CASSETGTADTGELFF
>TRBJ1-2|TRBV28|TRBD1|few
TGTGCCAGCAGTTCAAGGGGGCGCAGCTATGGCTACACCTTC
CASSSRGRSYGYTF
>TRBJ1-3|TRBV5-1|NA|NA
TGCGCCAGCAGCTTGTCACAGGCTGGAAACACCATATATTTT
CASSLSQAGNTIYF
>TRBJ2-3|TRBV5-4|NA|NA
TGTGCCACCAGACAGTCAGGGATCACAGATACGCAGTATTTT
CATRQSGITDTQYF
>TRBJ2-1|TRBV28|TRBD1|NA
TGTGCCAGCAGCCGCAGGGGGCGAGAAAGGGATGAGCAGTTCTTC
CASSRRGRERDEQFF
>TRBJ1-1|TRBV23-1|NA|NA
TGCGCCAGCAGTCAATCGAAGGGCGGGACGGTGAACACTGAAGCTTTCTTT
CASSQSKGGTVNTEAFF
>TRBJ1-6|TRBV27|TRBD1|few
TGTGCCAGCAGTCTCTCAGGGGGCTCTTCACCCCTCCACTTT
CASSLSGGSSPLHF
>TRBJ1-1|TRBV5-6|TRBD1|NA
TGTGCCAGCAGCAAGCCATGGTTTGGACAGGGGGCTTGGGGAGCTTTCTTT
CASSKPWFGQGAWGAFF
>TRBJ1-5|TRBV6-6|TRBD1|NA
TGTGCCAGCAGTTACGGGGACAGGGCTCAGCCCCAGCATTTT
CASSYGDRAQPQHF
>TRBJ1-1|TRBV7-9|NA|NA
TGTGCCAGCAGCTTAGCGATAGGGGCGGGGCACACTGAAGCTTTCTTT
CASSLAIGAGHTEAFF
>TRBJ2-2|TRBV5-6|TRBD1|NA
TGTGCCAGCAGCTTCCGCCGATCGGGACAGCTGAACACCGGGGAGCTGTTTTTT
CASSFRRSGQLNTGELFF
>TRBJ2-1|TRBV2|NA|NA
TGTGCCAGCAGTGAAAGGAGGGGGGGGAATGAGCAGTTCTTC
CASSERRGGNEQFF
>TRBJ1-4|TRBV6-2/TRBV6-3|TRBD1|NA
TGTGCCAGCAGTTTCGGACAGGGGGCAGGTGAAAAACTGTTTTTT
CASSFGQGAGEKLFF
>TRBJ2-7|TRBV6-2/TRBV6-3|TRBD2|NA
TGTGCCAGCAGCCGACTAGCGGGAGGCTACGAGCAGTACTTC
CASSRLAGGYEQYF
>TRBJ2-1|TRBV7-2|NA|NA
TGTGCCAGCAGCTTAGGTGGGAGACGTTACAATGAGCAGTTCTTC
CASSLGGRRYNEQFF
>TRBJ2-5|TRBV7-8|TRBD2|NA
TGTGCCAGCCGGGCCCGGGGACTAGCGGGGCGTCAAGAGACCCAGTACTTC
CASRARGLAGRQETQYF
>TRBJ1-1|TRBV7-2|NA|NA
TGTGCCAGCAGCTTAGGGGGGGGTCCCACTGAAGCTTTCTTT
CASSLGGGPTEAFF
>TRBJ2-1|TRBV7-9|TRBD2|NA
TGTGCCAGCAACGCCGCGGGACTAGCGGTCCACAATGAGCAGTTCTTC
CASNAAGLAVHNEQFF
>TRBJ2-1|TRBV7-3|NA|NA
TGTGCCAGCAGCCCACTCAATAGCGCAGAGCAGTTCTTC
CASSPLNSAEQFF
>TRBJ1-2|TRBV4-3|NA|NA
TGCGCCAGCAGCCAAGATTGGGGGCAGGGAAGTAATGGCTACACCTTC
CASSQDWGQGSNGYTF
>TRBJ2-7|TRBV7-2|TRBD2|NA
TGTGCCAGCAGCCGCCGGGAGGCCTACGAGCAGTACTTC
CASSRREAYEQYF
>TRBJ2-7|TRBV13|NA|NA
TGTGCCATCCTCTCGAACCGTCGCCAGGCGCACGAGCAGTACTTC
CAILSNRRQAHEQYF
>TRBJ1-1|TRBV28|TRBD1|NA
TGTGCCAGCCCCCCCGGGACAGGTCCCTCTGAAGCTTTCTTT
CASPPGTGPSEAFF
>TRBJ2-2|TRBV28|TRBD1|NA
TGTGCCAGCAATTTAGCCAGGGGGCCCGGCACCGGGGAGCTGTTTTTT
CASNLARGPGTGELFF
>TRBJ2-7|TRBV7-9|NA|few
TGTGCCAGCAGCGCTCCTCAGGGGCGGGAGCAGTACTTC
CASSAPQGREQYF
>TRBJ2-2|TRBV28|TRBD2|NA
TGTGCCAGCAGTTTTCCCTTGTTCGGGAGGGTTACCGGGGAGCTGTTTTTT
CASSFPLFGRVTGELFF
>TRBJ1-2|TRBV29-1|NA|NA
TGCAGCGTTGCGGGTATCGGTGGCTACACCTTC
CSVAGIGGYTF
>TRBJ1-4|TRBV6-6|TRBD1|few
TGTGCCAGCAGTCTCAGGGGGAGTAATGAAAAACTGTTTTTT
CASSLRGSNEKLFF
>TRBJ1-4|TRBV5-6|NA|NA
TGTGCCAGCAGCTCCCCCAGAAGCGGGGGGGCTAATGAAAAACTGTTTTTT
CASSSPRSGGANEKLFF
>TRBJ1-2|TRBV18|NA|once
TGTGCCAGCTCACTGGAGGGCTTCTATGGCTACACCTTC
CASSLEGFYGYTF
>TRBJ2-3|TRBV6-2/TRBV6-3|NA|once
TGTGCCAGCAGTTATACCAGGCCTACAGATACGCAGTATTTT
CASSYTRPTDTQYF
>TRBJ1-3|TRBV9|NA|NA
TGTGCCAGCAGCGTAGGGGGGGTCTCTGGAAACACCATATATTTT
CASSVGGVSGNTIYF
>TRBJ2-6|TRBV4-3|TRBD2|NA
TGCGCCAGCAGCCAAGGGGTGGTAGCGGGAGGGCCCGGGTCTGGGGCCAACGTCCTGACTTTC
CASSQGVVAGGPGSGANVLTF
>TRBJ2-4|TRBV7-2|TRBD2|NA
TGTGCCAGCAGCTATATAGCGGGGGGAGAGAACATTCAGTACTTC
CASSYIAGGENIQYF